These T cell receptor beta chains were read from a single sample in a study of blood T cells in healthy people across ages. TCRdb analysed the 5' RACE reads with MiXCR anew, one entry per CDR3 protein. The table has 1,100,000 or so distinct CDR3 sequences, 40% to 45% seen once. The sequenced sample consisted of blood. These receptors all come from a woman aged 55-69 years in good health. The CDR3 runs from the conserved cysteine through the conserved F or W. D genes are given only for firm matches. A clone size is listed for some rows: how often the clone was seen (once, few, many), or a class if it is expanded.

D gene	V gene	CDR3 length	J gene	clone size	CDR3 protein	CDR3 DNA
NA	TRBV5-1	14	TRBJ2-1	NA	CASGLGDKNNEQFF	TGCGCCAGCGGCTTGGGGGACAAAAACAATGAGCAGTTCTTC
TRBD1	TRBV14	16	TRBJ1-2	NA	CASSPGSGTGVYGYTF	TGTGCCAGCAGCCCCGGATCCGGGACAGGGGTTTATGGCTACACCTTC
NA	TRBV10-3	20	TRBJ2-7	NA	CAISDFAASSTRSGTYEQYF	TGTGCCATCAGTGATTTCGCTGCCTCCTCTACGCGCAGTGGGACCTACGAGCAGTACTTC
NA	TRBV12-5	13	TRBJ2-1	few	CASGLGNLGEQFF	TGTGCTAGTGGTTTGGGGAACCTAGGTGAGCAGTTCTTC
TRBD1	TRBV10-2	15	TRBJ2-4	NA	CASRGQGLAKNIQYF	TGCGCCAGCAGGGGACAGGGGTTGGCCAAAAACATTCAGTACTTC
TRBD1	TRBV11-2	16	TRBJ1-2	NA	CASSLIQGARNGGYTF	TGTGCCAGCAGCTTAATCCAGGGGGCAAGGAATGGTGGCTACACCTTC
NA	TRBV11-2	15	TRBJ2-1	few	CASSLEVGLLNEQFF	TGTGCCAGCAGCTTAGAGGTCGGACTACTGAATGAGCAGTTCTTC
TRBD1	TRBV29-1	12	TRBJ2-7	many	CSVVWDRDEQYF	TGCAGCGTTGTGTGGGACAGGGACGAGCAGTACTTC
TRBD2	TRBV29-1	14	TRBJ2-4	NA	CSVVLAGAQNIQYF	TGCAGCGTTGTGTTAGCGGGAGCCCAAAACATTCAGTACTTC
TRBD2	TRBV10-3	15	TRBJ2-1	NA	CAISEYGRARNEQFF	TGTGCCATCAGTGAGTACGGGAGGGCCAGGAATGAGCAGTTCTTC
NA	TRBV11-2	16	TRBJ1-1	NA	CASSLGGWGSNTEAFF	TGTGCCAGCAGCTTAGGCGGCTGGGGTAGCAACACTGAAGCTTTCTTT
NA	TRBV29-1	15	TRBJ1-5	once	CGVEDPVSSYQPQHF	TGCGGCGTTGAAGATCCGGTGTCTTCCTATCAGCCCCAGCATTTT
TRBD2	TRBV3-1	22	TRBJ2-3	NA	CASSHIGTGGLAGGGPTDTQYF	TGTGCCAGCAGCCATATCGGGACAGGGGGACTAGCGGGAGGCGGGCCCACAGATACGCAGTATTTT
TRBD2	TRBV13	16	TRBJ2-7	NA	CASSLLRTSGTREQYF	TGTGCCAGCAGCTTATTGAGGACTAGCGGGACTCGGGAGCAGTACTTC
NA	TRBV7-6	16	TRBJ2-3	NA	CASSLASIGSTDTQYF	TGTGCCAGCAGCTTAGCTTCTATAGGGAGCACAGATACGCAGTATTTT
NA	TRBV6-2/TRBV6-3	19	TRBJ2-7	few	CASSYPGTQPPGGSYEQYF	TGTGCCAGCAGTTACCCAGGGACACAACCTCCGGGGGGCTCCTACGAGCAGTACTTC
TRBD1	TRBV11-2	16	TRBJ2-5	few	CASSLQTGTGASEQYF	TGTGCCAGCAGCTTACAAACCGGGACAGGGGCTAGTGAGCAGTACTTC
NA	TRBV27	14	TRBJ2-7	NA	CASSLSRDFYEQYF	TGTGCCAGCAGTTTATCGCGGGACTTCTACGAGCAGTACTTC
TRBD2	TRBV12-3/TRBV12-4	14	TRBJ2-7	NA	CASRSTAGGYEQYF	TGTGCCAGCAGATCTACTGCGGGAGGCTACGAGCAGTACTTC
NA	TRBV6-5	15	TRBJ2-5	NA	CASSYVWGSQETQYF	TGTGCCAGCAGTTACGTTTGGGGGTCACAAGAGACCCAGTACTTC
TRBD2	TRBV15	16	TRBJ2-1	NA	CATSRSTGTSQNEQFF	TGTGCCACCAGCAGAAGTACTGGGACTAGCCAAAATGAGCAGTTCTTC
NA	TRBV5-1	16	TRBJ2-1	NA	CASSLAAASSYNEQFF	TGCGCCAGCAGCTTGGCAGCGGCGAGCTCCTACAATGAGCAGTTCTTC
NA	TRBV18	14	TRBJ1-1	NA	CASSPGEGGTEAFF	TGTGCCAGCTCACCAGGGGAAGGAGGGACTGAAGCTTTCTTT
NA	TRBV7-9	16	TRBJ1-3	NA	CAYRPGPAQGGRTIYF	TGTGCCTACCGTCCGGGACCGGCCCAGGGAGGACGCACCATATATTTT
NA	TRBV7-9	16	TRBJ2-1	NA	CASSLRTPGLTSEQFF	TGTGCCAGCAGCTTAAGGACACCCGGGCTTACAAGTGAGCAGTTCTTC
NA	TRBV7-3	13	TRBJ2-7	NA	CASSAQPTYEQYF	TGTGCCAGCAGCGCCCAACCAACCTACGAGCAGTACTTC
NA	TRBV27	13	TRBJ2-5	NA	CASSFWRGETQYF	TGTGCCAGCAGTTTTTGGCGAGGGGAGACCCAGTACTTC
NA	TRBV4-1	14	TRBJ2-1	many	CASSQVELDNEQFF	TGCGCCAGCAGCCAAGTTGAGCTAGACAATGAGCAGTTCTTC
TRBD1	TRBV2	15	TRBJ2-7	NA	CASLPRTGSSYEQYF	TGTGCCAGTCTCCCGAGGACAGGGAGCTCCTACGAGCAGTACTTC
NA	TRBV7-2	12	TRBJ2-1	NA	CASSLDTNEQFF	TGTGCCAGCAGCCTTGACACCAATGAGCAGTTCTTC
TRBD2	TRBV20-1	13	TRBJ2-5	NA	CSAEREARETQYF	TGCAGTGCCGAGCGGGAGGCACGAGAGACCCAGTACTTC
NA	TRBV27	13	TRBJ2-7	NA	CASSLSTDYEQYF	TGTGCCAGCAGTTTATCGACGGATTACGAGCAGTACTTC
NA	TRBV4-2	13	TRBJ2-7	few	CASSQDGVREQYF	TGTGCCAGCAGCCAAGACGGGGTGCGCGAGCAGTACTTC
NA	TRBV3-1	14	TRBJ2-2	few	CASSQDFWTGELFF	TGTGCCAGCAGCCAAGATTTCTGGACCGGGGAGCTGTTTTTT
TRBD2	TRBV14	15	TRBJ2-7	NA	CASSPRREGSYEQYF	TGTGCCAGCAGCCCTCGTCGGGAGGGCTCCTACGAGCAGTACTTC
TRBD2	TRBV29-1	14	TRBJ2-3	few	CSVGRRGSDDTQYF	TGCAGCGTTGGCCGGCGCGGGAGTGATGATACGCAGTATTTT
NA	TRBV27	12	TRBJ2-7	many	CASRLSLYEQYF	TGTGCCAGCAGACTCTCTCTCTACGAGCAGTACTTC
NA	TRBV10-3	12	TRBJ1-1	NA	CVIRNLNTEAFF	TGTGTCATCCGCAACTTGAACACTGAAGCTTTCTTT
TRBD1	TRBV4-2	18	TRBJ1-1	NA	CASSQDGTVGLAGTEAFF	TGTGCCAGCAGCCAAGATGGGACAGTTGGCCTTGCCGGCACTGAAGCTTTCTTT
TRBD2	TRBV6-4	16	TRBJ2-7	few	CASRPRTSGSSYEQYF	TGTGCCAGCCGCCCCAGGACTAGCGGGAGCTCCTACGAGCAGTACTTC
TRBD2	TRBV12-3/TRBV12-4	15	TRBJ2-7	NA	CASSDSSGGPYEQYF	TGTGCCAGCAGCGACTCATCGGGAGGCCCCTACGAGCAGTACTTC
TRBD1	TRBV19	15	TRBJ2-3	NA	CASRDTGGTHRTQYF	TGTGCCAGTAGAGACACAGGGGGAACTCACCGGACGCAGTATTTT